This TCR beta chain was sequenced for a study of shared clonotypes between healthy human individuals. How the authors handled the data: Sequence data from immunoSEQ were junction-only and lacked quality scores; consequently, filtering differed. The protocol was immunoSEQ multiplex PCR, while the TCRdb copy is restricted to in-frame clones and leaves out a portion. That table furnishes V, J and clone size, whereas the DNA furnished D and trimming. The sample lists under 1,100,000 clones, about 75% seen once, with roughly 1.4% in the top ten. Overall study results and limits: The study found lower generation probabilities in non-shared clonotypes than in those shared by all four donors. When naive CD4 clonotypes were compared across several donors, roughly 4.9% were shared.

The CDR3 covers 15 residues. V shed 4 bases, J shed 3 bases, and the junction held 6 bases outside the gene matches. The germline V gene has CDR1 SGDLS and CDR2 YYNGEE. The investigators split CD4+ cells into a CD45RA+ naive subset and a CD45RA-negative memory subset. A note on this clone: Its cognate antigen is unknown.

The sequenced sample consisted of memory CD4+ T cells sorted from blood. Subset meaning: CD45RA-negative fraction. This receptor was identified in a young man in good health. The V gene is TRBV9, the J gene TRBJ2-3, with 9 bases aligning to TRBD2. CDR3 sequence (DNA): TGTGCCAGCAGCTTTAGCGGGAGAGGAACAGATACGCAGTATTTT. Protein product: CASSFSGRGTDTQYF.